The present T cell receptor beta chain was sequenced within a study of blood T cell repertoires in COVID-19. Study-wide context: Samples of COVID-19 (acute and convalescent) were obtained from the United States, Italy and Spain. Sample material is recorded as cDNA or gDNA derived from T cells, B-cell-depleted T cells, or PBMCs.

Patients in Seattle were enrolled during active infection, then followed longitudinally. J was trimmed by 10 bases and V by 7 bases; bases with no gene match: 5. CDR1 MNHEY and CDR2 SVGAGI come from the germline V gene. This CDR3 comprises 12 residues. In the study's own analysis: It was from reference gene primer amplification that nucleated cell counts were estimated. Only in-frame clones appear in the TCRdb table, and some are missing; sequencing was by immunoSEQ multiplex PCR. V, J and clone size are taken as reported in that table, and D and trimming were inferred from the DNA itself. The top ten hold 7.8% of the sample, which has about 500,000 clones, roughly nine tenths seen once.

This rearrangement joins TRBV6-5 to TRBJ1-2; 11 bases are shared with TRBD1. Sample: peripheral blood. The TCR was taken from a woman between 50 and 59 years old with COVID-19, enrolled during active disease. The CDR3 spells CASKMDRGHYTF. In DNA, the CDR3 is TGTGCCAGCAAGATGGACAGGGGGCACTACACCTTC.